This T cell receptor (beta chain) was observed in a study of siplizumab effects on memory and regulatory T cells. Overall study findings and caveats: Alloreactive sequences traceable to unstimulated CD4+ memory cells declined significantly under siplizumab.

The CDR3 consists of 14 residues. CDR1 and CDR2 (germline): LGHNT, FRNRAP. V shed 3 bases and J shed 3 bases, with 12 bases lying between them. Using immunoSEQ multiplex PCR, the repertoire was profiled, and TCRdb retains in-frame clones only, with some absent. The sample records some 87,000 clones, about nine tenths being singletons. This clone was observed a few times. Its target is unknown. The chain uses TRBV12-5 and TRBJ2-7, with no clear D. Sample: CD4+ T cells sorted from blood. This TCR was sampled from a human donor in good health. The chain's CDR3 is CASGFPRLVYEQYF. DNA for the CDR3: TGTGCTAGTGGTTTCCCCCGCCTAGTCTACGAGCAGTACTTC.